The clone carrying this T cell receptor (beta chain) was observed at least ten times. Its antigen is not known. The data were taken from a study of shared clonotypes between healthy human individuals. Study context: Donors consisted of a couple of women and a few men between 18 and 49. Per-donor plates numbered three CD4 naive, three CD4 memory, two CD8 naive and one CD8 memory. Findings and caveats of the study: Depth was large, yet rarefaction showed that sorted-subset sequencing was incomplete.

Germline lookup yields CDR1 MGHRA and CDR2 YSYEKL. This CDR3 comprises 14 residues. Trimming cost V 1 base and J 5 bases, with 9 bases left between them. The DNA input per sorted-subset replicate PCR was 200 ng, corresponding to some 27,000 T cell genomes. Clones were read by immunoSEQ multiplex PCR, and TCRdb kept only the in-frame ones, dropping some. The sample consists of around 700,000 clones, less than 80% of them appearing once. The sequencing input was memory CD4+ T cells sorted from blood. Subset meaning: CD45RA-negative fraction. The receptor's source is a woman in her 30s in good health. V is TRBV4-1 and J is TRBJ1-5; weak D call: TRBD1 (5 bases). The CDR3 loop is CASSQADSYQPQHF. The CDR3 DNA reads TGCGCCAGCAGCCAAGCAGACAGTTATCAGCCCCAGCATTTT.